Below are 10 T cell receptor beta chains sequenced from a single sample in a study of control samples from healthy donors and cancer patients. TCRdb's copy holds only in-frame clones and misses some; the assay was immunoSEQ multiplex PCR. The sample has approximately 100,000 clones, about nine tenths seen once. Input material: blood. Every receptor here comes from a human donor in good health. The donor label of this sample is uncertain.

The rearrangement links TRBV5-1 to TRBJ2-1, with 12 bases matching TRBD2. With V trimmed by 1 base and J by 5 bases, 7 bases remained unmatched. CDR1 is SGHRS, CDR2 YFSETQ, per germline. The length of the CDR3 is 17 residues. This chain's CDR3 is CASSLSPSGGGNNEQFF. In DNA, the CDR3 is TGCGCCAGCAGCTTGAGCCCTAGCGGGGGGGGAAACAATGAGCAGTTCTTC. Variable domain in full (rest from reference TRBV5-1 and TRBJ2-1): KAGVTQTPRYLIKTRGQQVTLSCSPISGHRSVSWYQQTPGQGLQFLFEYFSETQRNKGNFPGRFSGRQFSNSRSEMNVSTLELGDSALYLCASSLSPSGGGNNEQFFGPGTRLTVL.

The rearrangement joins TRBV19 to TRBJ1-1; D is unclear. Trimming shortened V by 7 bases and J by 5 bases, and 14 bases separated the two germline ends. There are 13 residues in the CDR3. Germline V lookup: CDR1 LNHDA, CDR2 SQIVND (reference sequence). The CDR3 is CASTPDPKTEAFF. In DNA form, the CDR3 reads TGTGCCAGTACGCCGGACCCGAAGACTGAAGCTTTCTTT.

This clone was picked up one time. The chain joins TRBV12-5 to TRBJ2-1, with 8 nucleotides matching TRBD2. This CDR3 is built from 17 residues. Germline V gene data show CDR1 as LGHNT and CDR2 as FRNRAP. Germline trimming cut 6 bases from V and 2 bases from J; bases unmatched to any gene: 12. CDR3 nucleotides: TGTGCTAGTGGAGGGGCCGGGACTAGAGGGGCCTACAATGAGCAGTTCTTC. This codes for CASGGAGTRGAYNEQFF.

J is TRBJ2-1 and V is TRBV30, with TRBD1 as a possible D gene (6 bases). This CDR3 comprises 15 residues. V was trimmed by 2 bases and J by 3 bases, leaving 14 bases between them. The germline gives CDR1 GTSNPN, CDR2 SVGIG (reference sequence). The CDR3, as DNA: TGTGCCTGGAGTCCGGGACACCGTTTCTACAATGAGCAGTTCTTC. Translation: CAWSPGHRFYNEQFF.

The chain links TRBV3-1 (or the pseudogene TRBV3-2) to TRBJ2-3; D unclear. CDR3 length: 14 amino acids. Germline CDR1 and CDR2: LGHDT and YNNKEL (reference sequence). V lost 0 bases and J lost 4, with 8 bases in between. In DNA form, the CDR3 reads TGTGCCAGCAGCCAAGATAATAGCCCAGATACGCAGTATTTT. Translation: CASSQDNSPDTQYF.

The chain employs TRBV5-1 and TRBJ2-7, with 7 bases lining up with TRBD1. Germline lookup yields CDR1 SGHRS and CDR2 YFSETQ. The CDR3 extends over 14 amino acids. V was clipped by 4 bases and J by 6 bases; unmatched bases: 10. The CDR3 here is CASSPRTGDGEQYF. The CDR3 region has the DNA TGCGCCAGCAGCCCCCGAACAGGGGACGGCGAGCAGTACTTC.

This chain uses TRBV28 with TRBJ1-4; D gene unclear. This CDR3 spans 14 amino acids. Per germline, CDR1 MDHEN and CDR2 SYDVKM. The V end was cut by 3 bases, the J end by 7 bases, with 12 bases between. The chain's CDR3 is CASSLPGDLEKLFF. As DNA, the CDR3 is TGTGCCAGCAGTTTGCCGGGAGACCTTGAAAAACTGTTTTTT.

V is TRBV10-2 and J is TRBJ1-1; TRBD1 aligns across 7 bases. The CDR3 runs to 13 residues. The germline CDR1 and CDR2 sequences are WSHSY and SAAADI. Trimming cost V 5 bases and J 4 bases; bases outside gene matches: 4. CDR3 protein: CASSQQGSTEAFF. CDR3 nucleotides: TGCGCCAGCAGTCAACAGGGGAGCACTGAAGCTTTCTTT.

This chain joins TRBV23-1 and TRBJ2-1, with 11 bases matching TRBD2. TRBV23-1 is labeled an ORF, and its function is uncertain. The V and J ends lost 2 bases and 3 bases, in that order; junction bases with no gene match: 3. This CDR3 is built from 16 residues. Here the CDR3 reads CASSQPSGGRYNEQFF. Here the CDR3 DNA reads TGCGCCAGCAGTCAACCTAGCGGGGGGCGCTACAATGAGCAGTTCTTC.

Here the CDR3 DNA reads TGTGCCAGCAGATCCGGGGGGCAAGGCGAGCAGTACTTC. The encoded protein is CASRSGGQGEQYF. The chain joins TRBV27 to TRBJ2-7; a weak D match, TRBD2 (7 bases). The CDR3 contains 13 residues. Germline V gives CDR1 MNHEY, CDR2 SMNVEV (reference sequence). Trimming pared 6 bases from V and 6 bases from J, leaving 15 bases between.